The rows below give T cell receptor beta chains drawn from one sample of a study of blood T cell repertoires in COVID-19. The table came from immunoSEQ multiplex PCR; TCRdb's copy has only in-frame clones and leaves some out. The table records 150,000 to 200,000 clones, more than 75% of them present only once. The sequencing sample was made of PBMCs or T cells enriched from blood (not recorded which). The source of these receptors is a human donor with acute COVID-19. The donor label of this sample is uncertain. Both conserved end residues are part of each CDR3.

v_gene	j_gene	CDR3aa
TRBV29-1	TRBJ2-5	CSVEGTGRTQYF
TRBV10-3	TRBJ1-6	CAIGGGGLSGNSPLHF
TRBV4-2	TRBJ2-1	CASSQDPLAGVFF
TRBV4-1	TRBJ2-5	CASSQADQETQYF
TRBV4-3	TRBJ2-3	CASSQVLTSGADTQYF
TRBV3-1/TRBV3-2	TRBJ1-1	CASSQAVTEAFF
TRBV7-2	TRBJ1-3	CASSSQGRGNTIYF
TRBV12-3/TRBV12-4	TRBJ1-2	CASSNRTREGYTF
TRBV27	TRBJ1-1	CASSRQGWGTEAFF
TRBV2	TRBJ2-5	CASREGSNQETQYF
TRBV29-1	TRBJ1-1	CSVDRVAEAFF
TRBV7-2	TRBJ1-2	CASSSGGDSGAYGYTF
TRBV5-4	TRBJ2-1	CASSLDGTGIPLSSYNEQFF
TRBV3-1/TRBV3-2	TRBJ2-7	CASSQGGITYEQYF
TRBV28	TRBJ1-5	CASSLGGGEGQPQHF
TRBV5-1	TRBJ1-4	CASSPARQGLNEKLFF
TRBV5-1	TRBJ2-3	CASSQGRLAGTDTQYF
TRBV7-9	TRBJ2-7	CASSTGQTNEQYF
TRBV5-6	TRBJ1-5	CASSFPDYSNQPQHF
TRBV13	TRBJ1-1	CASSQDRAGEAEAFF
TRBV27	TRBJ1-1	CASSTGPNAFF
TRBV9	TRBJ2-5	CASSAGGGGTGETQYF
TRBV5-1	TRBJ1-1	CASSSWAGGQNTEAFF
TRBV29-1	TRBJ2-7	CSVTGTGKYEQYF
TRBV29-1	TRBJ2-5	CSLRQGAGETQYF
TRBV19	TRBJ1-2	CASSIQGPGYTF
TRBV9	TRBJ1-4	CASSSPSGPSGSDEKLFF
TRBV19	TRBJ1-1	CASSIRRVGNTEAFF
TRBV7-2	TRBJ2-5	CASILRATGSHQETQYF
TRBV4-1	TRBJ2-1	CASSQRTSGGAYEQFF